This TCR beta chain was retrieved from a study of spatial heterogeneity in lung cancer. Judged by abundance, this clonotype is medium-sized (0.01 to 0.1%). Its specificity is not known. The CDR3 is made up of 15 amino acids. Looked up from germline, CDR1 is SGHTA and CDR2 is FQGTGA. V shed 6 bases, J shed 4 bases, and the junction held 5 bases outside the gene matches. General study findings and limits: Expanded alpha and beta TCR counts within tumors tracked tumor mutation counts. The numbers of ubiquitous and regional expanded TCRs correlated with ubiquitous and regional nonsynonymous mutations, respectively.

The time point denotes: sample taken at primary tumor resection. The donor group consisted of over 55 patients who had untreated, early-stage non-small cell lung cancer. Every TCR cDNA molecule bore a unique molecular identifier. Via MiXCR, TCRdb re-called the 5' RACE reads, giving one row per CDR3 protein. Of 9,500 to 10,000 distinct CDR3 sequences detected, roughly 6.3% appear once; the ten largest clones hold around 9.1%. The specimen comprised lung tumor tissue, sampled at surgery. The clonotype was recovered from a male donor with early-stage non-small cell lung cancer. The chain carries TRBV7-3 and TRBJ2-1, with 11 positions matching TRBD2. CDR3 in amino acids: CASSPTSGSYNEQFF. DNA for the CDR3: TGTGCCAGCAGTCCCACTAGCGGGAGTTACAATGAGCAGTTCTTC.